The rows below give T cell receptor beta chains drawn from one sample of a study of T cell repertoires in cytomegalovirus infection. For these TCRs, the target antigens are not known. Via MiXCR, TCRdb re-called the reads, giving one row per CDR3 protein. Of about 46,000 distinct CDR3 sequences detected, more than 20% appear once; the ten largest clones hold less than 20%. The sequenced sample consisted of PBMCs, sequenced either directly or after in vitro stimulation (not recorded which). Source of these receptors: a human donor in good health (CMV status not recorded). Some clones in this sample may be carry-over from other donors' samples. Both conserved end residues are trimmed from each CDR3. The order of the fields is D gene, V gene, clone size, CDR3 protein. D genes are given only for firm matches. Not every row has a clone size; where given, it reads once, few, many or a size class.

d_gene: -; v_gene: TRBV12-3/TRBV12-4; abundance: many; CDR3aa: ASSLGGNTGELF
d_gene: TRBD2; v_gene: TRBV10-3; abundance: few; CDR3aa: AISRSGGDTGELF
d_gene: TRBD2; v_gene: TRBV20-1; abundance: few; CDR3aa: SALSGLAGTNEQY
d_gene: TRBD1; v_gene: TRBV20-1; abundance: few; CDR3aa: SASSTGRNQPQH
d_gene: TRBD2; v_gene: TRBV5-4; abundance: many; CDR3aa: ASSLTSGNNEQF
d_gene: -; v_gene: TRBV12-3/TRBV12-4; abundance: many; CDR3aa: ASNAGPNYGYT
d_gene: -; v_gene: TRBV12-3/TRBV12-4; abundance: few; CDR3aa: ASSSNLGTDTQY
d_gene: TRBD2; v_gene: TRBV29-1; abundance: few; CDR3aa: SPGTSGTQETQY
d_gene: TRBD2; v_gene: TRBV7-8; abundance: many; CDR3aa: ASSLTSGSNNEQF
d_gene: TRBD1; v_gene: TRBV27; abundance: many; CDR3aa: ASSLGTGLREQF
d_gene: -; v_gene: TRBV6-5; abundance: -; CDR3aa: ASSYSGEKLF
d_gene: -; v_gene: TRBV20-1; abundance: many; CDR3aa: SSRIGPSSYNSPLH
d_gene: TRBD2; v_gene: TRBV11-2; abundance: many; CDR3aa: ASSPTGREKGSSYEQY
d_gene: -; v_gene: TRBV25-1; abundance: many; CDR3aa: ASSHRGLAGEQY
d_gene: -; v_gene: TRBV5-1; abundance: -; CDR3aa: ASSLSGLSNQPQH
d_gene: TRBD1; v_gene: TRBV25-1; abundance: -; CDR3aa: AREQGADYGYT
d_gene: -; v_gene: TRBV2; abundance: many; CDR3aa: ASTPAGLSYGYT
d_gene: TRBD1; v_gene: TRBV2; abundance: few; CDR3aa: ASAQGRNRGLDEQY
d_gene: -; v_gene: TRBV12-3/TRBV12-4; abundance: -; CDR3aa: ASSERDLKSGVISYNSPLH
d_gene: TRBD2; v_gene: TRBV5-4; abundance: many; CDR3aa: ASSLGGSSGYNEQF
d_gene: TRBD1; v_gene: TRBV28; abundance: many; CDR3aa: ASSRPPGTGTYEQY
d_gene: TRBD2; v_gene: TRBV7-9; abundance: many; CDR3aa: ASSSGTSGTDTQY
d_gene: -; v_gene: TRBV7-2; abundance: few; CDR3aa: ASSLLAIQETQY
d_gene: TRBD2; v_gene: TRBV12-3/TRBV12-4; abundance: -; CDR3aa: ASSIGTSLYEQY
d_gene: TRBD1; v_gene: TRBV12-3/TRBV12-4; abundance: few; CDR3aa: ASSPTGGRAMNTEAF
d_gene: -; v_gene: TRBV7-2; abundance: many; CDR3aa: ASSSLTLGYGYT
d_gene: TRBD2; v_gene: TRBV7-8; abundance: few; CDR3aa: ASSLRGASGVRSDTQY
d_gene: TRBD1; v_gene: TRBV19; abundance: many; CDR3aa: ASSINRGVDQPQH
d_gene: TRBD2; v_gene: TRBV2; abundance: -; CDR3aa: ASRVAGGSYNEQF
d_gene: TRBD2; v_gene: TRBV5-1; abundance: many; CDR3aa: ASSLVPSGSLYEQY
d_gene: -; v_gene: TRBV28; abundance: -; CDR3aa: ATRDFGANVLT
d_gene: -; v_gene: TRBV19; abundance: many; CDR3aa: ASNDRWGAGTDTQY
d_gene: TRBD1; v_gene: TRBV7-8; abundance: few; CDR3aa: ASSHTDRGRRQETQY
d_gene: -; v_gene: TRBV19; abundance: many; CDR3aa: ASRPGTNTDTQY
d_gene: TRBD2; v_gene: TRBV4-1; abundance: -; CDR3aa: ASSPTSALEQY
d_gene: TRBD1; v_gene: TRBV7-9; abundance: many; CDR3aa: ASSLARTGGEKLF
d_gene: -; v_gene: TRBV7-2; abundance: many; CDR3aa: ASRLEGGPHEQY
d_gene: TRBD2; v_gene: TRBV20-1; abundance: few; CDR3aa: SATLAGAVTDTQY
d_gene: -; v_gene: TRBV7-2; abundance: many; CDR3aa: ASSPVTSWENEQF
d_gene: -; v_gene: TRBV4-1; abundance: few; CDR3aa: ASSQPRDEQF
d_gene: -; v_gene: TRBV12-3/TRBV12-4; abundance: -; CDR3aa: ASTPGPQETQY
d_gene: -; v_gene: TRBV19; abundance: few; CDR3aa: ASSISYLNEQF
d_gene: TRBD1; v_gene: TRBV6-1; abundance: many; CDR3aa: ASRVQGEAADTQY
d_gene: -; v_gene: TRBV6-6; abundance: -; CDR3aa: ASSYGLRNEQF
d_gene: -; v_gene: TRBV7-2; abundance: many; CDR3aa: ASSPGDSQETQY
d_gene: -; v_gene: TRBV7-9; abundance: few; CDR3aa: ASSLGVDEQF
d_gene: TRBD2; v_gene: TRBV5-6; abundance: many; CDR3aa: ASFEAGGYEQY
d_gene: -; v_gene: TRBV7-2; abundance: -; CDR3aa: ASSARAPDTQY
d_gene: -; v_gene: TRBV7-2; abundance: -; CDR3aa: ASQRAQETQY
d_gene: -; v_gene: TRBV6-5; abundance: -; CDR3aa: ASRSLGHTFTDTQY
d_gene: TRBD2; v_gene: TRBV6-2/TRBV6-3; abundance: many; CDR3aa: ASSYKAGGHEQF
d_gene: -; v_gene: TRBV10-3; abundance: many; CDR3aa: AIRELF
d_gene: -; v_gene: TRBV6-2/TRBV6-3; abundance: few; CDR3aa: ASWEGFREQY
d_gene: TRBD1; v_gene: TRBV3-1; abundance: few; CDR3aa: ASSNLEGAGQPQH
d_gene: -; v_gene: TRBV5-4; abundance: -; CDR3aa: ASRAEIFTEAF